The 2 T cell receptor beta chains in this list originate from one sample, sequenced in a study of shared clonotypes between healthy human individuals. Using immunoSEQ multiplex PCR, the repertoire was profiled, and TCRdb retains in-frame clones only, with some absent. The sample has around 600,000 clones, more than 95% seen once; the top ten hold approximately 0.33%. CD45RO-negative cells were positively selected for CCR7, leaving out terminally differentiated effector memory CD45RA+ cells. Sequencing was performed on naive CD8+ T cells sorted from blood. The receptors shown here come from a man aged 25-40 years in good health.

The rearrangement joins TRBV27 to TRBJ2-7, with TRBD1 matching over 8 bases. This CDR3 region has 14 residues. The J segment lost 11 bases and the V segment lost 5 bases, leaving 14 bases of the junction unmatched. The germline V gene encodes CDR1 MNHEY and CDR2 SMNVEV (reference sequence). CDR3 nucleotide sequence: TGTGCCAGCAGTCCAGGACAGGGAATACCCCCGAAGTACTTC. It yields the protein CASSPGQGIPPKYF.

The V and J genes are TRBV9 and TRBJ1-1; 11 nucleotides agree with TRBD1. The V gene end was trimmed by 0 bases and the J gene end by 4 bases; junction bases not matched to a gene: 11. Germline lookup yields CDR1 SGDLS and CDR2 YYNGEE. This CDR3 region has 18 residues. The CDR3 DNA reads as TGTGCCAGCAGCGTAGCAGCTCAGGTGGGGACAGGGGGCACTGAAGCTTTCTTT. Encoded protein: CASSVAAQVGTGGTEAFF. Full variable domain (remainder filled in from reference TRBV9 and TRBJ1-1): DSGVTQTPKHLITATGQRVTLRCSPRSGDLSVYWYQQSLDQGLQFLIQYYNGEERAKGNILERFSAQQFPDLHSELNLSSLELGDSALYFCASSVAAQVGTGGTEAFFGQGTRLTVV.